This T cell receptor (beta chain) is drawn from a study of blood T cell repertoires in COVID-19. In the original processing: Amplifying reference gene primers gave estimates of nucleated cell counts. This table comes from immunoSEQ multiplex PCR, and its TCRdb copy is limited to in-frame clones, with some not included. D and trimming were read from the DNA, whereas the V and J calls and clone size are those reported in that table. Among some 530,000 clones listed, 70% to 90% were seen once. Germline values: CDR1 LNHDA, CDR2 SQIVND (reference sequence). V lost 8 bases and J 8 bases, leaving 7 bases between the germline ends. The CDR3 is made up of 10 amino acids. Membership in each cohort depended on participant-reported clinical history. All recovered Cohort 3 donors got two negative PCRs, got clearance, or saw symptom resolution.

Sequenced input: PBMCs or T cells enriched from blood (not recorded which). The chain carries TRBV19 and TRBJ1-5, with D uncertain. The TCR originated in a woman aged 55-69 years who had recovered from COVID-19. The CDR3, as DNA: TGTGCCAGTGTTGAGGAGCCCCAGCATTTT. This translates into CASVEEPQHF.